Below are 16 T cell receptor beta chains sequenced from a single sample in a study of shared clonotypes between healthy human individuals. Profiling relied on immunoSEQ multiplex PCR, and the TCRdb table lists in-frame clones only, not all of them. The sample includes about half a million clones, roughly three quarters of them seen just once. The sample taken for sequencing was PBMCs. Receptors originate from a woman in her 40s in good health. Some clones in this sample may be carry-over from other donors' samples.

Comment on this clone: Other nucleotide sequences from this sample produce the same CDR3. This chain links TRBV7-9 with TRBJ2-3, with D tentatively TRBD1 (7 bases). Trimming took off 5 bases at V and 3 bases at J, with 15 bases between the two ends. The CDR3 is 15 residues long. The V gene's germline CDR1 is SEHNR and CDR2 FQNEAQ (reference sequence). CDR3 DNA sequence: TGTGCCAGCAGCCCGGGGCAGGGGGGTACAGATACGCAGTATTTT. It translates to CASSPGQGGTDTQYF.

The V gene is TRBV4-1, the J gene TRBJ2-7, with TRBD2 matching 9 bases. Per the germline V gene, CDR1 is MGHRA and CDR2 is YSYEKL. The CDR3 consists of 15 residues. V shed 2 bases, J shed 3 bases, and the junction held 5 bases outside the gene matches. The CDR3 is CASSQPGTSLYEQYF. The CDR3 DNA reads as TGCGCCAGCAGCCAACCTGGGACTAGCCTCTACGAGCAGTACTTC.

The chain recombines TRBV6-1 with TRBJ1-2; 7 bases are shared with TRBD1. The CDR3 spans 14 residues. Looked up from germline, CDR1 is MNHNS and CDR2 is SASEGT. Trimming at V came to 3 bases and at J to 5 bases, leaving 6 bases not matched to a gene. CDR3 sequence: CASSEFPGQYGYTF. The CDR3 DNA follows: TGTGCCAGCAGTGAGTTTCCGGGACAGTATGGCTACACCTTC.

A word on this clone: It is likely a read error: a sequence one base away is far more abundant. CDR3 sequence: CAGSLLLDTQYF. CDR3 DNA: TGTGCCGGCAGCCTCCTACTGGATACGCAGTATTTT. The chain employs TRBV9 and TRBJ2-3; D unclear. This CDR3 contains 12 residues. Germline assignment: CDR1 SGDLS and CDR2 YYNGEE.

As DNA, the CDR3 is TGTGCCAGCAGCTTAGTTCGCAACAACAATCAGCCCCAGCATTTT. Protein product: CASSLVRNNNQPQHF. The gene calls are TRBV7-2 and TRBJ1-5; unclear D gene. The germline CDR1 and CDR2 sequences are SGHTA and FQGNSA. The CDR3 extends over 15 amino acids. Trimming pared 1 base from V and 3 bases from J, leaving 10 bases between. Combining the CDR3 with reference TRBV7-2 and TRBJ1-5 gives the whole variable domain GAGVSQSPSNKVTEKGKDVELRCDPISGHTALYWYRQSLGQGLEFLIYFQGNSAPDKSGLPSDRFSAERTGGSVSTLTIQRTQQEDSAVYLCASSLVRNNNQPQHFGDGTRLSIL.

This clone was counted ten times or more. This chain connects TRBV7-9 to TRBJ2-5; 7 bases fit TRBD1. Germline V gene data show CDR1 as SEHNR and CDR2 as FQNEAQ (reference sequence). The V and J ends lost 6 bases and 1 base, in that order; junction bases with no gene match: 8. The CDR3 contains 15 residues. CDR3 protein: CASRSRQGTQETQYF. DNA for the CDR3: TGTGCCAGCAGATCAAGACAGGGCACCCAAGAGACCCAGTACTTC. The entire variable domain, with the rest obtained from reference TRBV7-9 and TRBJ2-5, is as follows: DTGVSQNPRHKITKRGQNVTFRCDPISEHNRLYWYRQTLGQGPEFLTYFQNEAQLEKSRLLSDRFSAERPKGSFSTLEIQRTEQGDSAMYLCASRSRQGTQETQYFGPGTRLLVL.

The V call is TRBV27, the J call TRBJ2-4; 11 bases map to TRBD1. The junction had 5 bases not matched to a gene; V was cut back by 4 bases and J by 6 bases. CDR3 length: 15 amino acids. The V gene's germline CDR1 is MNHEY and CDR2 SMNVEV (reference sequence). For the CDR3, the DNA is TGTGCCAGCAGTTGGGCCGGGACAGGGGGAAACATTCAGTACTTC. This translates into CASSWAGTGGNIQYF.

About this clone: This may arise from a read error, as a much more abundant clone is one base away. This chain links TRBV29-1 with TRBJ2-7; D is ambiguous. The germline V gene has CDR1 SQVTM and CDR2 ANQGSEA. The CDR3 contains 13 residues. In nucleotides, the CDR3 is TGCAGCGTTAGTAACAGCGTATCGTCCGAGCAGCACTTC. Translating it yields CSVSNSVSSEQHF.

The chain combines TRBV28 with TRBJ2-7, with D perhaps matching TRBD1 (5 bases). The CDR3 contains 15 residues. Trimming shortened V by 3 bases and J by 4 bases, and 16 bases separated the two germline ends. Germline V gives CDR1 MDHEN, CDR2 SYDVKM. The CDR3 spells CASSLGQGIHYEQYF. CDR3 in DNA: TGTGCCAGCAGTTTGGGGCAGGGCATTCATTACGAGCAGTACTTC.

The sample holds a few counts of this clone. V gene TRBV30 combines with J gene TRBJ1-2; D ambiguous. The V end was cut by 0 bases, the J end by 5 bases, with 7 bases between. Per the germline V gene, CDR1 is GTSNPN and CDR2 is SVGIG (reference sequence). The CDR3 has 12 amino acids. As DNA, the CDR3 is TGTGCCTGGAGTGTACAAGGGTATGGCTACACCTTC. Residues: CAWSVQGYGYTF.

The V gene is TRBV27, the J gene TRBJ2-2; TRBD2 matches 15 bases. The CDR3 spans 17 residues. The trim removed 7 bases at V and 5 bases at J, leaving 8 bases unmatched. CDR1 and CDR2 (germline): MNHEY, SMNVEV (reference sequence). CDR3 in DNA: TGTGCCAGCAACCCGGGACTAGCGGGAGGCTGGACCGGGGAGCTGTTTTTT. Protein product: CASNPGLAGGWTGELFF.

The CDR3 bases are TGTGCCAGCAGCCCGGGACTAGCGGGAGGGCCCTACGAGCAGTACTTC. It translates to CASSPGLAGGPYEQYF. This chain connects TRBV27 to TRBJ2-7; the match to TRBD2 covers 16 bases. This CDR3 contains 16 residues. V dropped 6 bases and J dropped 2; count of bases not matched to a gene: 4. In germline, CDR1 is MNHEY, CDR2 SMNVEV (reference sequence).

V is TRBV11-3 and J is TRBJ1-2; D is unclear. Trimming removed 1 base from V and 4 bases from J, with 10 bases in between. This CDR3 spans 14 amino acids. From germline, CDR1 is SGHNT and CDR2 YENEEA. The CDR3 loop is CASSLAAIGYGYTF. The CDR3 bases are TGTGCCAGCAGCTTAGCTGCTATCGGCTATGGCTACACCTTC. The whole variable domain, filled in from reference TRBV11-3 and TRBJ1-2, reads EAGVVQSPRYKIIEKKQPVAFWCNPISGHNTLYWYLQNLGQGPELLIRYENEEAVDDSQLPKDRFSAERLKGVDSTLKIQPAELGDSAVYLCASSLAAIGYGYTFGSGTRLTVV.

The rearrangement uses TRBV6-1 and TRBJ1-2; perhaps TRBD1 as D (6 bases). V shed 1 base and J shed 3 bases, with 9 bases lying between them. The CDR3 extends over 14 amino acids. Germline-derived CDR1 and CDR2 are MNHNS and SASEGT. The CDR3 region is CASSEDDRHYGYTF. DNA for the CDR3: TGTGCCAGCAGTGAAGACGACAGGCACTATGGCTACACCTTC.

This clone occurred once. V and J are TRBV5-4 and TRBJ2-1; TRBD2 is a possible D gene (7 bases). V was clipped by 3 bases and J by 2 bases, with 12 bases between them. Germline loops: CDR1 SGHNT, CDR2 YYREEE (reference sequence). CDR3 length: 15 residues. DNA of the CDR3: TGTGCCAGCAGCTCGGTAGGGGGGGCCTACAATGAGCAGTTCTTC. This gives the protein CASSSVGGAYNEQFF.

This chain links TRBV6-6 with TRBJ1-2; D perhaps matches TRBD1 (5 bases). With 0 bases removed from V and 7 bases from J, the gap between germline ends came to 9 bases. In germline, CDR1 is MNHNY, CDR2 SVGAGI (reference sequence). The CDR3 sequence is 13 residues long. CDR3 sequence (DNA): TGTGCCAGCAGTTACTCGAAGAGGGGTGGCTACACCTTC. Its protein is CASSYSKRGGYTF.